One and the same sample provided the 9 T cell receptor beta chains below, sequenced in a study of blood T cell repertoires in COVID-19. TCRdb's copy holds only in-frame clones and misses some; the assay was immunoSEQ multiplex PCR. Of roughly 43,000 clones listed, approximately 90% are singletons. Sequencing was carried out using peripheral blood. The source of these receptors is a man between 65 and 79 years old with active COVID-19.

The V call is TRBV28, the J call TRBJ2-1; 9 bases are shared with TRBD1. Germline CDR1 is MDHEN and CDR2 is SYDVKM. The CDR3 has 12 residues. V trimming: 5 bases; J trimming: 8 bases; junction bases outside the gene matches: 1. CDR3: CASSDRGDEQFF. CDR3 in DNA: TGTGCCAGCAGTGACAGGGGGGATGAGCAGTTCTTC. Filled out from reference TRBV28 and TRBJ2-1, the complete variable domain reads DVKVTQSSRYLVKRTGEKVFLECVQDMDHENMFWYRQDPGLGLRLIYFSYDVKMKEKGDIPEGYSVSREKKERFSLILESASTNQTSMYLCASSDRGDEQFFGPGTRLTVL.

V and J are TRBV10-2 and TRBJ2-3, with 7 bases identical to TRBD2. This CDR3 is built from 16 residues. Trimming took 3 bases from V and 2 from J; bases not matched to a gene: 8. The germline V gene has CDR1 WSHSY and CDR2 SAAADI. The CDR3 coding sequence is TGCGCCAGCAGTGACTTTGGGAGGGGAATCACAGATACGCAGTATTTT. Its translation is CASSDFGRGITDTQYF.

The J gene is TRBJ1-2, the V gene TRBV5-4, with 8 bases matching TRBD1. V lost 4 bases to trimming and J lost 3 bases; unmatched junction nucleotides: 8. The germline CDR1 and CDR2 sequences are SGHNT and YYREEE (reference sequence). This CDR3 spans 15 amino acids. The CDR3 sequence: CASSGQTGVHYGYTF. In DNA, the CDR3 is TGTGCCAGCAGCGGCCAGACAGGGGTTCACTATGGCTACACCTTC.

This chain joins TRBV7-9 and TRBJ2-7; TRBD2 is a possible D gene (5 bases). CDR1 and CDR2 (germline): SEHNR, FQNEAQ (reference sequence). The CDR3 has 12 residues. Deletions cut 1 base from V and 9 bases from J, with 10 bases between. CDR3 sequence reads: CASSLEGAGQYF. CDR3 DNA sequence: TGTGCCAGCAGCTTAGAGGGAGCTGGGCAGTACTTC.

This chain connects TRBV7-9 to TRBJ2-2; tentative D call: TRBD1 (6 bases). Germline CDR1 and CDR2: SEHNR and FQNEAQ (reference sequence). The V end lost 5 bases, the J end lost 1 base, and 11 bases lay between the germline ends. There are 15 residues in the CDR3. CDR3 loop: CASSPWGLNTGELFF. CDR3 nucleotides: TGTGCCAGCAGCCCGTGGGGGCTGAACACCGGGGAGCTGTTTTTT.

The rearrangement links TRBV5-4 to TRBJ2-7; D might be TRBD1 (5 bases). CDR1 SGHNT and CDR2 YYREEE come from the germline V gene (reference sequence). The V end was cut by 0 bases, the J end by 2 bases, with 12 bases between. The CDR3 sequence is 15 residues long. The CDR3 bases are TGTGCCAGCAGCTTGGGGGGCCTAGGAACCTACGAGCAGTACTTC. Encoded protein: CASSLGGLGTYEQYF.

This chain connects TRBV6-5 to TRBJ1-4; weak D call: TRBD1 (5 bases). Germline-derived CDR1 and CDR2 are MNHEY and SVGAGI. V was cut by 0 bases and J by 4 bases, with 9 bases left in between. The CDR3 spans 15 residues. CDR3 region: CASSYSTESNEKLFF. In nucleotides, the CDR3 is TGTGCCAGCAGTTACTCGACAGAGAGTAATGAAAAACTGTTTTTT.

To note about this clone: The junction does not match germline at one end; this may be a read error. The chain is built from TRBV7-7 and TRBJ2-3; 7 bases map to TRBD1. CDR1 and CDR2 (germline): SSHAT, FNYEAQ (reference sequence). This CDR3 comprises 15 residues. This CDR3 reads CASSQTGQRTDTQYF. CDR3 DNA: TGTGCTAGCAGCCAAACGGGACAGCGCACAGATACGCAGTATTTT.

The CDR3 region has the DNA TGTGCCAGCGGCCCGGCGGGGGGGGTCAACGAGCAGTACTTC. Its protein product is CASGPAGGVNEQYF. The rearrangement joins TRBV6-5 to TRBJ2-7, with 9 bases matching TRBD2. Trimming removed 8 bases from V and 5 bases from J; junction bases left unmatched: 10. The CDR3 contains 14 residues. Germline assignment: CDR1 MNHEY and CDR2 SVGAGI.